The source of this T cell receptor (beta chain) is a study of blood T cell repertoires in COVID-19. This CDR3 is 14 amino acids long. Trimming took 2 bases from V and 0 from J, leaving 9 bases between them. Germline assignment: CDR1 SGDLS and CDR2 YYNGEE. The data were produced by immunoSEQ multiplex PCR, yet TCRdb's version contains in-frame clones alone and is incomplete. The profile shows 100,000 or so clones, around 88% of them singletons. Sequencing was done on a sample of peripheral blood. The V gene is TRBV9, the J gene TRBJ2-7; maybe TRBD2 (5 bases). This TCR was recovered from a human donor in a cohort sampled during active COVID-19. The CDR3, as DNA: TGTGCCAGCAGCGTCGGACTTAACTCCTACGAGCAGTACTTC. Residues: CASSVGLNSYEQYF.